This TCR beta chain was observed in a study of identical twins. General study points: Abundant beta clonotypes from cord blood bore fewer insertions; memory repertoires lacked this pattern. Monozygotic twins shared more out-of-frame TCR alpha than recombination models predicted.

To note about this clonotype: The antigen is not known.

All donors were healthy, and all were Caucasian. CDR1 is SQVTM, CDR2 ANQGSEA, per germline. This CDR3 is built from 12 residues. Trimming cost V 4 bases and J 4 bases, with 10 bases left between them. Carrying unique molecular identifiers, the cDNA also gained a universal primer site through template switching. One entry per CDR3 protein, called by TCRdb with MiXCR from the 5' RACE reads. The sample lists about 220,000 distinct CDR3 sequences; roughly 10% were seen once. Material for sequencing was memory (CD45RO+) T cells sorted from blood. This TCR was sampled from a woman younger than 35 in good health. This chain joins TRBV29-1 and TRBJ2-5; perhaps TRBD2 as D (6 bases). CDR3: CSVVRGLETQYF. CDR3 in DNA: TGCAGCGTTGTACGGGGACTAGAGACCCAGTACTTC. The whole variable domain, filled in from reference TRBV29-1 and TRBJ2-5, reads SAVISQKPSRDICQRGTSLTIQCQVDSQVTMMFWYRQQPGQSLTLIATANQGSEATYESGFVIDKFPISRPNLTFSTLTVSNMSPEDSSIYLCSVVRGLETQYFGPGTRLLVL.